This T cell receptor (beta chain) was profiled in a study of T-cell reconstitution after alpha-beta-depleted transplantation in children. There are a few counts of this clonotype. Preparation of the TCRbeta library was carried out with unique molecular identifiers. MiXCR was run by TCRdb on the PCR reads, yielding one entry per CDR3 protein. The table records under 750,000 distinct CDR3 sequences, 23% of them present only once. The CDR3 loop spans 13 amino acids. V gave up 5 bases and J gave up 5 bases, with 10 bases separating them. The sample was PBMCs, mostly from graft donor cells, taken 360 days after TCRalphabeta/CD19-depleted stem cell transplant. The origin of this receptor is a boy under two years old who had a stem cell transplant for acute myeloid leukemia, so the T cells may come from the graft donor. The rearrangement uses TRBV12-3 or TRBV12-4 and TRBJ1-5, with D hard to call. CDR3 nucleotides: TGTGCCAGCAGTGTCTCGACTGATCAGCCCCAGCATTTT. Translating it yields CASSVSTDQPQHF.